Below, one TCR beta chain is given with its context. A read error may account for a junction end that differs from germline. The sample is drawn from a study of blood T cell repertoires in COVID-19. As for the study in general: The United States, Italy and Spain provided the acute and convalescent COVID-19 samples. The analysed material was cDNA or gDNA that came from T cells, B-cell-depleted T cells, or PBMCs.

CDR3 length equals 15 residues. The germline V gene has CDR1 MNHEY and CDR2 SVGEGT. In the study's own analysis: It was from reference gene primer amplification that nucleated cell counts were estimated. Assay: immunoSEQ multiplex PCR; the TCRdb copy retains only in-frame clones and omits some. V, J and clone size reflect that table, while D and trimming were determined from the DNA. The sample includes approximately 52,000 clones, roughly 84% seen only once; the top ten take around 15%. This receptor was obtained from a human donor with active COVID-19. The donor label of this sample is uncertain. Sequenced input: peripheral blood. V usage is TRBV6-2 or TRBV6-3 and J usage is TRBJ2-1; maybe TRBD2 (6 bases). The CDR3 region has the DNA TGTGCCAGCAGTTACAATAGGGACTCCAACAATGAGCAGTTCTTC. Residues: CASSYNRDSNNEQFF.